This is a list of T cell receptor beta chains from one sample in a study of blood T cell repertoires in COVID-19. Produced via immunoSEQ multiplex PCR; TCRdb's table is partial and in-frame only. The data contain tens of thousands of clones, 82% of them singletons. Sequencing was performed on peripheral blood. The receptors shown here come from a woman aged 60-75 years with acute or convalescent COVID-19. Both conserved end residues are part of each CDR3. The D gene is left open where the match is weak. Size tells how often a clone was seen (once, few, many) or the class of an expanded clone, and some rows leave it out.

j_gene	d_gene	v_gene	abundance	CDR3nt	CDR3aa
TRBJ2-1	TRBD1	TRBV5-1	.	TGCGCCAGCAGCGGACAGGGTTATGAGCAGTTCTTC	CASSGQGYEQFF
TRBJ2-2	TRBD1	TRBV6-1	.	TGTGCCAGCAGTGAAGCGGTGGGACAGGGAGGAAGGACCGGGGAGCTGTTTTTT	CASSEAVGQGGRTGELFF
TRBJ1-4	.	TRBV27	.	TGTGCCAGCAGTTATCAACCTCCGGGGGGCACCCTCGAAAAACTGTTTTTT	CASSYQPPGGTLEKLFF
TRBJ1-2	.	TRBV23-1	.	TGCGCCAGCAGTCAATCGGCAGAAGTTCCTTATGGCTACACCTTC	CASSQSAEVPYGYTF
TRBJ1-4	.	TRBV20-1	few	TGCAGTGCTAGTAGTAACCCACTACTCAGGGGATCGGGACGTGAAAAACTGTTTTTT	CSASSNPLLRGSGREKLFF
TRBJ2-5	.	TRBV5-1	.	TGCGCCAGCAGCTTGGCCGCAGGGATACAAGAGACCCAGTACTTC	CASSLAAGIQETQYF
TRBJ1-5	TRBD1	TRBV2	.	TGTGCCAGCAGTGGGGGGACAGTTCAGCCCCAGCATTTT	CASSGGTVQPQHF
TRBJ1-1	TRBD1	TRBV6-5	few	TGTGCCACCCACAGGGGGCAGAACACTGAAGCTTTCTTT	CATHRGQNTEAFF
TRBJ1-2	.	TRBV6-5	.	TGTGCCAGCAGTTACTCTACTTTAGGAGTATTTGGCTACACCTTC	CASSYSTLGVFGYTF
TRBJ2-7	TRBD1	TRBV27	.	TGTGCCAGCAGGGGGACAGGTGGAAACGAGCAGTACTTC	CASRGTGGNEQYF
TRBJ1-1	TRBD1	TRBV18	.	TGTGCCAGCTCCTATAGGGGACAGGGGAACACTGAAGCTTTCTTT	CASSYRGQGNTEAFF
TRBJ2-1	.	TRBV12-3/TRBV12-4	.	TGTGCCAGCAGTCAGCCAGGATTCAATGAGCAGTTCTTC	CASSQPGFNEQFF
TRBJ1-2	.	TRBV19	.	TGTGCCAGTAGTATTAACAGCATGGCCCACTATGGCTACACCTTC	CASSINSMAHYGYTF
TRBJ2-4	.	TRBV7-3	.	TGTGCCAGCAGCTTACCCTATGACAAAAACATTCAGTACTTC	CASSLPYDKNIQYF
TRBJ1-5	.	TRBV28	.	TGTGCCAGCAGGCCGCCAGGGTCTGGGCCCCAGCATTTT	CASRPPGSGPQHF
TRBJ1-1	.	TRBV18	few	TGTGCCAGCTCACCAAGCAGTCCAGAGCGGGGCACTGAAGCTTTCTTT	CASSPSSPERGTEAFF
TRBJ1-1	.	TRBV7-2	.	TGTGCCAGCAGCCGTCAGTCCAATGAAGCTTTCTTT	CASSRQSNEAFF
TRBJ2-1	.	TRBV20-1	.	TGCAGCGCCGACAAGCTCAATGAGCAGTTCTTC	CSADKLNEQFF
TRBJ1-6	TRBD1	TRBV19	.	TGTGCCAGTAGTACGGACAGGGATAGATCACCCCTCCACTTT	CASSTDRDRSPLHF
TRBJ2-5	TRBD1	TRBV10-1	.	TGCGCCAGCAGTATGGGACAGCAAGAGACCCAGTACTTC	CASSMGQQETQYF
TRBJ2-2	.	TRBV7-9	few	TGTGCCAGCAGTCCACAGGCCCCTTTCACCGGGGAGCTGTTTTTT	CASSPQAPFTGELFF
TRBJ1-2	.	TRBV6-6	.	TGTGCCAGCAGTTACTCGCAGGACACTAACTATGGCTACACCTTC	CASSYSQDTNYGYTF
TRBJ1-1	TRBD1	TRBV10-3	.	TGTGCCACCCTCGGGACAGGATCGAACACTGAAGCTTTCTTT	CATLGTGSNTEAFF
TRBJ2-4	.	TRBV5-5	.	TGTGCCAGCAGCTTGTCGACGGTCCTTAGCCAAAACATTCAGTACTTC	CASSLSTVLSQNIQYF
TRBJ2-5	.	TRBV18	.	TGTGCCAGCTCACTTAGACAGCAAGAGACCCAGTACTTC	CASSLRQQETQYF
TRBJ1-2	TRBD1	TRBV10-2	.	TGCGCCAGCACCGGGACAGGGGACTATGGCTACACCTTC	CASTGTGDYGYTF
TRBJ1-1	.	TRBV12-3/TRBV12-4	few	TGTGCCAGCAGTTTCTCCCAGAATGAAGCTTTCTTT	CASSFSQNEAFF
TRBJ1-2	.	TRBV7-2	.	TGTGCCAGCAGCCGCATCGGGGGGGGTTCTGGCTACACCTTC	CASSRIGGGSGYTF
TRBJ2-7	TRBD1	TRBV29-1	.	TGCAGCGTAACGGGACAGGGGCGGGGGGAGCAGTACTTC	CSVTGQGRGEQYF
TRBJ2-1	.	TRBV5-1	.	TGCGCCAGCACCCAGGAAGGGGGACACTCCTACAATGAGCAGTTCTTC	CASTQEGGHSYNEQFF
TRBJ1-5	.	TRBV6-5	few	TGTGCCAGCACCCCTAGTCGGAGTCAGCCCCAGCATTTT	CASTPSRSQPQHF
TRBJ2-5	TRBD1	TRBV4-2	.	TGTGCCAGCAGCCAAGTCTCCCGGACAGGGCGAATGAGGGAGACCCAGTACTTC	CASSQVSRTGRMRETQYF
TRBJ1-6	.	TRBV30	.	TGTGCCTGGAGTGTAGGATTGTCAGGGTTGAATTCACCCCTCCACTTT	CAWSVGLSGLNSPLHF
TRBJ2-7	TRBD1	TRBV4-1	few	TGCGCCAGCAGCCGAATTCCGGGGACAGGGGTGGGGGAGCAGTACTTC	CASSRIPGTGVGEQYF
TRBJ2-5	TRBD2	TRBV6-5	few	TGTGCCAGCAGGGCGGGAGGTCGGGAGACCCAGTACTTC	CASRAGGRETQYF
TRBJ1-2	TRBD1	TRBV10-3	.	TGTGCCATCAGCCGGACAGGGGGCAACTATGGCTACACCTTC	CAISRTGGNYGYTF
TRBJ2-7	.	TRBV25-1	.	TGTGCCAGCAGTGCTTACTTGGAGCAGTACTTC	CASSAYLEQYF
TRBJ1-1	.	TRBV2	.	TGTGCCAGCAGTCCGGGACACCCTATGAACACTGAAGCTTTCTTT	CASSPGHPMNTEAFF
TRBJ2-7	.	TRBV7-3	.	TGTGCCAGCAGCTCACCGACAGGGAGGTCCTACGAGCAGTACTTC	CASSSPTGRSYEQYF
TRBJ2-2	TRBD1	TRBV4-1	.	TGCGCCAGCAGCCAAGATTTCTGGCAGGGGGCTTACACCGGGGAGCTGTTTTTT	CASSQDFWQGAYTGELFF
TRBJ2-2	.	TRBV7-7	.	TGTGCTAGCAGCTTTGGAGGAGCCGGGGAGCTGTTTTTT	CASSFGGAGELFF
TRBJ1-2	TRBD1	TRBV5-1	.	TGCGCCAGCAGCCTTAACAGGGGTGAAGGCTATGGCTACACCTTC	CASSLNRGEGYGYTF
TRBJ2-7	.	TRBV28	.	TGTGCCAGCAGTCTGGTGGCGGCTGAGCAGTACTTC	CASSLVAAEQYF
TRBJ1-1	.	TRBV20-1	.	TGCAGTGCCGGGGGGGGTGAAGCTTTCTTT	CSAGGGEAFF
TRBJ2-3	TRBD2	TRBV18	.	TGTGCCAGCTCACCGACAAGCGGGAGGGCCACAGATACGCAGTATTTT	CASSPTSGRATDTQYF
TRBJ2-2	.	TRBV5-1	.	TGCGCCAGCAGCTTTGCGGGGGCGACCGGGGAGCTGTTTTTT	CASSFAGATGELFF
TRBJ1-2	TRBD1	TRBV28	once	TGTGCCAGCAGTTTAGCGACAGGGGGTTACTATGGCTACACCTTC	CASSLATGGYYGYTF
TRBJ1-1	.	TRBV6-6	.	TGTGCCAGCAGTCAAACCAGGGGAAGCATGAACACTGAAGCTTTCTTT	CASSQTRGSMNTEAFF
TRBJ1-2	.	TRBV10-2	.	TGCGCCAGCAGTGAAGTGACAGGCTATGGCTACACCTTC	CASSEVTGYGYTF
TRBJ1-1	.	TRBV19	.	TGTGCCAGTAGTATAGAGCGAGGCACTGAAGCTTTCTTT	CASSIERGTEAFF
TRBJ2-2	.	TRBV7-3	once	TGTGCCAGCAGCTCTAACACCGGGGAGCTGTTTTTT	CASSSNTGELFF